The sequence of this TCR beta chain was determined in a study of blood T cells in healthy people across ages. General observations from the study: Relative to aged donors, long-lived donors carried more naive CD4+ cells and displayed higher diversity. Conclusively comparing naive with antigen-experienced cells was impossible with unsorted PBMCs. With donor CMV status unknown, expanded clonotype changes were possibly confounded.

Together with a sample-barcoded 5' primer, a J-beta primer mix was included in a second PCR lasting about 7 to 11 cycles. MiXCR was run by TCRdb on the 5' RACE reads, yielding one entry per CDR3 protein. The sample holds 1.5 million or so distinct CDR3 sequences; 35% to 45% are singletons and the top ten take roughly 7.7%. Notes on this clonotype: The antigen is unknown.

The CDR3 is 15 residues long. V lost 7 bases and J lost 1, with 19 bases in between. Germline CDR1 and CDR2: DFQATT and SNEGSKA (reference sequence). Each sample provided at least 5 micrograms of extracted total RNA. This sequence was found in a woman aged 18-29 years in good health. V is TRBV20-1 and J is TRBJ1-1, with TRBD1 as a possible D gene (6 bases). Sequencing was performed on blood. The CDR3 DNA reads TGCAGTGTTATACTCGGGGGCAGTTGGAACACTGAAGCTTTCTTT. This encodes CSVILGGSWNTEAFF.